The 17 T cell receptor beta chains listed next were all sequenced from one sample in a study of blood T cell repertoires in COVID-19. Assay: immunoSEQ multiplex PCR; the TCRdb copy retains only in-frame clones and omits some. The sample includes 150,000 or so clones, roughly 88% of them seen just once. What was sequenced was peripheral blood. Receptors originate from a man aged 45-60 years with acute or convalescent COVID-19.

The rearrangement joins TRBV11-2 to TRBJ1-1; tentatively, D is TRBD1 (6 bases). CDR1 is SGHAT and CDR2 is FQNNGV in the germline V gene. The CDR3 covers 14 residues. V dropped 0 bases and J dropped 7 bases, with 12 bases sitting between them. The CDR3 protein is CASSLEAGAVEAFF. In DNA, the CDR3 is TGTGCCAGCAGCTTAGAAGCGGGGGCGGTTGAAGCTTTCTTT.

The V gene is TRBV30, the J gene TRBJ2-1; no clear D. Between the trimmed V and J ends, which lost 0 bases and 9 bases, there was a span of 3 bases. The CDR3 consists of 10 residues. CDR1 and CDR2 (germline): GTSNPN, SVGIG (reference sequence). CDR3 amino acids: CAWSVVEQFF. In DNA form, the CDR3 reads TGTGCCTGGAGTGTCGTTGAGCAGTTCTTC.

This clone has just one count. The J gene is TRBJ2-3, the V gene TRBV5-1; the match to TRBD1 covers 11 bases. The CDR3 spans 17 residues. Germline lookup yields CDR1 SGHRS and CDR2 YFSETQ. J was trimmed by 2 bases and V by 3 bases; bases with no gene match: 8. CDR3 nucleotides: TGCGCCAGCAGCTCGACCGGGACAGGGGGATTCACAGATACGCAGTATTTT. Amino acids: CASSSTGTGGFTDTQYF.

This chain joins TRBV6-2 or TRBV6-3 and TRBJ2-7; 13 bases align to TRBD2. J lost 3 bases, V lost 6 bases, and 8 bases had no gene match. In germline, CDR1 is MNHEY, CDR2 SVGEGT. This CDR3 is built from 16 residues. The CDR3 region is CASSRRTSGRLYEQYF. CDR3 in DNA: TGTGCCAGCAGCCGACGGACTAGCGGGAGACTCTACGAGCAGTACTTC.

The V call is TRBV7-6, the J call TRBJ2-1; maybe TRBD2 (6 bases). Trimming took 1 base from V and 6 from J, leaving 13 bases between them. CDR3 length equals 15 residues. Germline V gene sequence: CDR1 SGHVS, CDR2 FNYEAQ. The CDR3 DNA reads as TGTGCCAGCAGCTTAGGCGGGAAGGGCCTCAATGAGCAGTTCTTC. As protein: CASSLGGKGLNEQFF.

J is TRBJ1-2 and V is TRBV12-3 or TRBV12-4; 7 bases are a match to TRBD1. The CDR3 spans 13 residues. Trimming took 6 bases from V and 8 from J; bases not matched to a gene: 9. CDR3 sequence: CASREDRVEGYTF. In DNA form, the CDR3 reads TGTGCCAGCAGAGAAGACAGGGTCGAAGGCTACACCTTC.

The chain recombines TRBV18 with TRBJ1-1; 7 positions agree with TRBD1. The CDR3 covers 13 residues. Germline CDR1 reads KGHSH; CDR2 reads LQKENI. The trim removed 5 bases at V and 3 bases at J, leaving 3 bases unmatched. The CDR3 loop is CASSSQGDTEAFF. In DNA form, the CDR3 reads TGTGCCAGCTCATCTCAGGGGGACACTGAAGCTTTCTTT.

V is TRBV24-1 and J is TRBJ1-6, with TRBD1 matching 11 bases. Germline CDR1 is KGHDR and CDR2 is SFDVKD. The CDR3 is 20 amino acids. Trimming cost V 0 bases and J 4 bases; bases outside gene matches: 10. The CDR3 protein is CATSDLRGTGGRGYNSPLHF. CDR3 coding DNA: TGTGCCACCAGTGATTTGCGCGGGACAGGGGGTAGAGGGTATAATTCACCCCTCCACTTT.

This clone was seen just once. This chain uses TRBV19 with TRBJ1-5; D unclear. Trimming removed 5 bases from V and 11 bases from J, with 28 bases in between. CDR3 length: 17 amino acids. CDR1 is LNHDA and CDR2 is SQIVND in the germline V gene (reference sequence). The chain's CDR3 is CASSSSSIRLTSTSQHF. The CDR3 nucleotides are TGTGCCAGTAGTTCGTCTAGTATTCGACTAACCTCCACGTCCCAGCATTTT.

This chain links TRBV5-4 with TRBJ1-1, with TRBD1 as a possible D gene (6 bases). Between the trimmed V and J ends, which lost 4 bases and 4 bases, there was a span of 14 bases. The CDR3 totals 14 residues. Per germline, CDR1 SGHNT and CDR2 YYREEE (reference sequence). The CDR3 region has the DNA TGTGCCAGCAGCCCCAAACAGGGAGCCACTGAAGCTTTCTTT. It yields the protein CASSPKQGATEAFF.

This clone was recorded a few times. The genes are TRBV6-5 and TRBJ1-1; 8 positions match TRBD1. The CDR3 totals 12 residues. Germline CDR1 reads MNHEY; CDR2 reads SVGAGI. V was pared by 4 bases and J by 8 bases, with 3 bases of the junction left unmatched. The CDR3 is CASSSHRGEAFF. In DNA form, the CDR3 reads TGTGCCAGCAGTTCTCACAGGGGGGAAGCTTTCTTT.

The chain recombines TRBV27 with TRBJ2-2; 12 nucleotides agree with TRBD2. V gave up 4 bases and J gave up 8 bases; unmatched junction bases: 17. This CDR3 contains 19 residues. CDR1 and CDR2 (germline): MNHEY, SMNVEV (reference sequence). In DNA form, the CDR3 reads TGTGCCAGCAGTTCCCCCGGGGCAGTAGGACTAGCGGGGCCTGGGGAGCTGTTTTTT. Translated: CASSSPGAVGLAGPGELFF.

The chain employs TRBV2 and TRBJ2-7, with no clear D. Germline V lookup: CDR1 SNHLY, CDR2 FYNNEI. The CDR3 spans 13 residues. The ends were cut back, 5 bases at V and 1 base at J, with 9 bases in the middle. CDR3: CASSTPLSYEQYF. The CDR3 nucleotides read TGTGCCAGCAGTACACCATTGTCCTACGAGCAGTACTTC.

The chain recombines TRBV7-9 with TRBJ1-1; possibly TRBD1 for D (6 bases). Germline V gene data show CDR1 as SEHNR and CDR2 as FQNEAQ (reference sequence). CDR3 length: 13 residues. Trimming cost V 8 bases and J 5 bases, with 15 bases left between them. In DNA, the CDR3 is TGTGCCAGCCCAGGGGCCACGGGGACTGAAGCTTTCTTT. It specifies CASPGATGTEAFF. Looking up the rest from reference TRBV7-9 and TRBJ1-1 gives the full variable domain: DTGVSQNPRHKITKRGQNVTFRCDPISEHNRLYWYRQTLGQGPEFLTYFQNEAQLEKSRLLSDRFSAERPKGSFSTLEIQRTEQGDSAMYLCASPGATGTEAFFGQGTRLTVV.

The chain links TRBV5-4 to TRBJ1-2; D gene unclear. The germline V and J ends were trimmed by 4 bases and 4 bases, with 14 bases remaining between them. This CDR3 is 14 amino acids long. CDR1 SGHNT and CDR2 YYREEE come from the germline V gene (reference sequence). CDR3 nucleotides: TGTGCCAGCAGCCCGGGCGGGGAACTCTATGGCTACACCTTC. Amino acid sequence: CASSPGGELYGYTF.

V gene TRBV5-4 combines with J gene TRBJ2-3; D remains ambiguous. V lost 5 bases, J lost 0 bases, and 10 bases lay in between. CDR3 size: 14 residues. Germline V gene lookup returns CDR1 SGHNT and CDR2 YYREEE (reference sequence). The CDR3 DNA reads TGTGCCAGCAGGCAGTCCAGTAGCACAGATACGCAGTATTTT. Protein sequence: CASRQSSSTDTQYF.

The chain recombines TRBV2 with TRBJ2-2, with TRBD1 identical over 8 bases. V shed 8 bases and J 0 bases; nucleotides not matched to a gene: 5. The CDR3 sequence is 15 residues long. Germline-derived CDR1 and CDR2 are SNHLY and FYNNEI. The CDR3 nucleotides read TGTGCCAGCGGACGGGACAGGACGAACACCGGGGAGCTGTTTTTT. Translation: CASGRDRTNTGELFF.